This TCR beta chain emerged from a study of human T cells and chemical hapten exposure. Notes on the study in general: There was alopecia in the donors, so their immune response may differ from that of healthy people.

In regard to this clonotype: Its antigen remains unknown.

Via MiXCR, TCRdb re-called the RACE reads, giving one row per CDR3 protein. The sample has fewer than 60,000 distinct CDR3 sequences, roughly 12% seen once; the top ten hold approximately 4.2%. Documented time point: pre-sensitization, week 0. Sample treatment: therapeutic diphenylcyclopropenone sensitization with weekly scalp DPC. The V and J ends lost 5 bases and 8 bases respectively, with 15 bases between them. The germline V gene encodes CDR1 MNHEY and CDR2 SVGAGI. The CDR3 has 13 amino acids. The clonotype originates from a woman in her thirties or forties with alopecia areata. Some clones in this sample may be carry-over from other donors' samples. The chain employs TRBV6-5 and TRBJ1-1; D not certain. The starting material was whole blood, obtained in connection with sensitization to the hapten diphenylcyclopropenone (DPC). The CDR3: CASSPARSTEAFF. As DNA, the CDR3 is TGTGCCAGCAGTCCAGCTAGGAGCACCGAAGCTTTCTTT.